This is a list of T cell receptor beta chains from one sample in a study of shared clonotypes between healthy human individuals. Profiled with immunoSEQ multiplex PCR; TCRdb holds only in-frame clones, not every one. The table shows roughly 2.5 million clones, with approximately 90% occurring only once. Sequencing input: naive CD4+ T cells sorted from blood. All receptors derive from a man aged 18-30 years in good health. The CDR3 runs from the conserved cysteine through the conserved F or W. A D gene is named only where the DNA matches it firmly. Expanded clones are given a class, and other clones once, few, many or no size at all.

D,size,V,J,CDR3,DNA
.,.,TRBV19,TRBJ1-2,CASSMAGHDYGYTF,TGTGCCAGTAGTATGGCGGGACATGACTATGGCTACACCTTC
.,.,TRBV7-8,TRBJ2-7,CASSLTVSSYEQYF,TGTGCCAGCAGCTTAACAGTGAGCTCCTACGAGCAGTACTTC
.,.,TRBV23-1,TRBJ1-3,CASQKGCAGSGNTIYF,TGCGCCAGCCAGAAGGGCTGCGCTGGATCGGGAAACACCATATATTTT
.,.,TRBV7-2,TRBJ2-7,CASSPYPPSGPPIEQYF,TGTGCCAGCAGCCCCTACCCGCCGTCCGGGCCCCCAATCGAGCAGTACTTC
TRBD1,.,TRBV2,TRBJ2-3,CASSPGTASTDTQYF,TGTGCCAGCAGTCCCGGGACAGCCTCCACAGATACGCAGTATTTT
.,.,TRBV10-3,TRBJ1-4,CAISEQKNEKLFF,TGTGCCATCAGTGAACAGAAGAATGAAAAACTGTTTTTT
TRBD1,.,TRBV6-1,TRBJ1-2,CASSPGQGSYGYTF,TGTGCCAGCAGTCCGGGACAGGGATCCTATGGCTACACCTTC
.,.,TRBV6-1,TRBJ2-7,CASSEVARGGTYEQYF,TGTGCCAGCAGTGAAGTCGCCAGGGGGGGAACCTACGAGCAGTACTTC
TRBD2,.,TRBV6-1,TRBJ2-1,CASSSSGSPNEQFF,TGTGCCAGCAGTTCTAGCGGGAGTCCCAATGAGCAGTTCTTC
TRBD1,.,TRBV9,TRBJ2-2,CASSAKRTGGPLRAGELFF,TGTGCCAGCAGCGCGAAGCGGACAGGGGGCCCCCTTAGAGCCGGGGAGCTGTTTTTT
.,once,TRBV18,TRBJ1-6,CASSESLQAYNSPLHF,TGTGCCAGCTCGGAATCGTTACAGGCCTATAATTCACCCCTCCACTTT
.,.,TRBV27,TRBJ1-6,CASSFGGSPLHF,TGTGCCAGCAGTTTTGGCGGCTCACCCCTCCACTTT
.,.,TRBV5-1,TRBJ1-2,CASSPEAERSSGYTF,TGCGCCAGCAGCCCTGAGGCGGAACGTTCATCTGGCTACACCTTC
.,.,TRBV23-1,TRBJ2-1,CASSHQRYCEPRGEQFF,TGCGCCAGCAGTCACCAGCGATACTGCGAACCCCGCGGTGAGCAGTTCTTC
.,once,TRBV9,TRBJ2-7,CASSELAGTQPYEQYF,TGTGCCAGCAGCGAACTCGCGGGGACCCAACCCTACGAGCAGTACTTC
.,.,TRBV27,TRBJ1-5,CASSSSQSGQPQHF,TGTGCCAGCAGCTCTTCCCAATCTGGTCAGCCCCAGCATTTT
TRBD1,.,TRBV7-2,TRBJ2-2,CASSLRQGAGTGELFF,TGTGCCAGCAGCCTTCGACAGGGGGCAGGGACCGGGGAGCTGTTTTTT
.,once,TRBV15,TRBJ2-2,CATSRPARIDTGELFF,TGTGCCACCAGCAGGCCAGCACGAATTGACACCGGGGAGCTGTTTTTT
.,.,TRBV29-1,TRBJ1-2,CSVEEAGIGYGYTF,TGCAGCGTTGAAGAAGCGGGGATTGGGTATGGCTACACCTTC
.,.,TRBV4-2,TRBJ2-1,CASSQDVEYNEQFF,TGTGCCAGCAGCCAAGATGTGGAGTACAATGAGCAGTTCTTC
.,few,TRBV6-6,TRBJ1-2,CASSYSTTSYGYTF,TGTGCCAGCAGTTACTCTACCACGTCCTATGGCTACACCTTC
.,.,TRBV2,TRBJ1-6,CASKGETNSPLHF,TGTGCCAGTAAAGGGGAAACAAATTCACCCCTCCACTTT
TRBD1,.,TRBV29-1,TRBJ2-1,CSVDTKLDRGHYNEQFF,TGCAGCGTCGACACTAAACTCGACAGGGGGCACTACAATGAGCAGTTCTTC
TRBD2,.,TRBV11-2,TRBJ2-7,CASTQQRTSGGAGYEQYF,TGTGCCAGCACCCAGCAGAGGACTAGCGGAGGTGCAGGCTACGAGCAGTACTTC